Presented here are 8 T cell receptor beta chains from one specimen sequenced in a study of T cell responses to AZD1222 COVID-19 vaccine. Measured with immunoSEQ multiplex PCR; TCRdb has only the in-frame clones, and not every one. The sample includes 150,000 to 200,000 clones, 80% to 95% of them seen just once. The input for sequencing was peripheral blood, taken 28 days after the second AZD1222 dose. Receptors were obtained from an adult who received the AZD1222 COVID-19 vaccine.

The chain combines TRBV5-5 with TRBJ1-2; possible D gene TRBD1, 6 bases. The CDR3 loop spans 16 amino acids. V lost 0 bases and J 4 bases, leaving 16 bases between the germline ends. The germline gives CDR1 SGHKS, CDR2 YYEKEE (reference sequence). CDR3 protein: CASSLGVGGQVYGYTF. DNA of the CDR3: TGTGCCAGCAGCTTGGGAGTGGGGGGACAAGTCTATGGCTACACCTTC.

The V and J genes are TRBV9 and TRBJ2-7, with 13 bases identical to TRBD2. Germline trimming cut 0 bases from V and 4 bases from J; bases unmatched to any gene: 13. CDR3 length equals 19 residues. CDR1 is SGDLS, CDR2 YYNGEE, per germline. In DNA form, the CDR3 reads TGTGCCAGCAGCGTAGTTCCGCAATCTGTGACTAGCGGGAGGTACGAGCAGTACTTC. Translated, it gives CASSVVPQSVTSGRYEQYF.

The chain joins TRBV2 to TRBJ2-7; 9 nucleotides agree with TRBD1. The junction had 8 bases not matched to a gene; V was cut back by 6 bases and J by 2 bases. The CDR3 covers 15 residues. Germline V gene sequence: CDR1 SNHLY, CDR2 FYNNEI. This CDR3 is CASRVRTGVPYEQYF. The CDR3 DNA reads as TGTGCCAGCAGGGTTAGGACAGGGGTACCCTACGAGCAGTACTTC.

The chain recombines TRBV5-4 with TRBJ2-1, with D possibly matching TRBD1 (6 bases). Germline CDR1 and CDR2: SGHNT and YYREEE (reference sequence). V shed 1 base and J shed 4 bases, with 9 bases lying between them. This CDR3 contains 14 residues. This CDR3 reads CASSLRQAYNEQFF. Written as DNA, the CDR3 is TGTGCCAGCAGCTTGCGACAGGCGTACAATGAGCAGTTCTTC.

This clone was seen just once. The rearrangement joins TRBV5-4 to TRBJ2-7; D unresolved. The CDR3 is 14 amino acids. Germline CDR1 is SGHNT and CDR2 is YYREEE (reference sequence). V was pared by 2 bases and J by 5 bases, with 14 bases between. CDR3 amino acids: CASSFSGVTHEQYF. The CDR3 nucleotides are TGTGCCAGCAGCTTCTCTGGGGTTACCCACGAGCAGTACTTC.

This clone was recorded once. The V call is TRBV5-1, the J call TRBJ1-6; 8 bases are a match to TRBD1. Losses at the gene ends were 1 base for V and 9 bases for J; bases not matched to a gene: 6. Germline CDR1 and CDR2: SGHRS and YFSETQ. This CDR3 has 15 residues. CDR3 DNA: TGCGCCAGCAGCTTGTTCAGGGGGCAAGGTTCACCCCTCCACTTT. This encodes CASSLFRGQGSPLHF.

The V call is TRBV5-1, the J call TRBJ2-7; no reliable D call. V gave up 0 bases and J gave up 5 bases, with 12 bases separating them. Germline lookup yields CDR1 SGHRS and CDR2 YFSETQ. This CDR3 has 14 residues. The CDR3 sequence is CASSLVSFLDEQYF. The CDR3 coding sequence is TGCGCCAGCAGCTTGGTATCCTTTCTTGACGAGCAGTACTTC.

V and J are TRBV28 and TRBJ1-4; no firm D call. Deletions cut 8 bases from V and 7 bases from J, with 14 bases between. Germline CDR1 is MDHEN and CDR2 is SYDVKM. The CDR3 has 13 amino acids. The CDR3 loop reads CASDKVLGEKLFF. In DNA, the CDR3 is TGTGCCAGCGATAAGGTTTTGGGTGAAAAACTGTTTTTT.